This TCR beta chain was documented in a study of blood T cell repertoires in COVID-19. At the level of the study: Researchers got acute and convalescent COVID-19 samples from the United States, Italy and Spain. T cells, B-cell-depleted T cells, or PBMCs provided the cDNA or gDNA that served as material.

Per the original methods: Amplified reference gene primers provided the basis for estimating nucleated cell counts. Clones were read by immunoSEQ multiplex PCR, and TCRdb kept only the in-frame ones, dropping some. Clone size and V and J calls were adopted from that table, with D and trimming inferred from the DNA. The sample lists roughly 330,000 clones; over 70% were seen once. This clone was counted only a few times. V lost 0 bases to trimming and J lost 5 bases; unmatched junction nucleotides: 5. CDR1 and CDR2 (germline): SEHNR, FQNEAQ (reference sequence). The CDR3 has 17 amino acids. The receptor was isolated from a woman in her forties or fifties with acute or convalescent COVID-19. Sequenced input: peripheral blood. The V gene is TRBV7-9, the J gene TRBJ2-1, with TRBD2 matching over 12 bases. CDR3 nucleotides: TGTGCCAGCAGCTTAGCGGGGACTAGCGGGCCTCACAATGAGCAGTTCTTC. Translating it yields CASSLAGTSGPHNEQFF.